This T cell receptor (beta chain) appears in the sequencing data of a study of T-cell memory formation after mild COVID-19. Study results and caveats: Cross-reactive memory seemingly joined, as some responding clones were found in pre-infection memory.

A remark on this clonotype: Its antigen is not known.

The length of the CDR3 is 11 residues. Trimming removed 4 bases at V and 7 bases at J, with 10 bases between. Germline-derived CDR1 and CDR2 are SQVTM and ANQGSEA. TCRdb re-called the 5' RACE reads through MiXCR, storing one row per CDR3 protein. The data contain over 10,000 distinct CDR3 sequences, around 15% of them singletons. This sequence was found in a man between 18 and 29 years old who had mild COVID-19 (a few samples of this study predate the infection). Cell type and time point are not known. This chain joins TRBV29-1 and TRBJ1-1; D ambiguous. The sample was PBMCs or a T cell subset sorted from them (not recorded which). CDR3 nucleotide sequence: TGCAGCGTTGTTTGGGGAATTGAAGCTTTCTTT. It yields the protein CSVVWGIEAFF.